The source of this TCR beta chain is a study of spatial heterogeneity in lung cancer. TCRdb re-called the 5' RACE reads through MiXCR, storing one row per CDR3 protein. The sample contains about 100,000 distinct CDR3 sequences, around 4.3% of which appear only once. This clonotype was detected many times. The target antigen is unknown. Described time point: sample taken at primary tumor resection. Tumor, nontumor lung or frozen PBMC supplied whole RNA that was sequenced unsorted. Findings and caveats of the study: Mutation tallies in tumors tracked expanded intratumoral alpha and beta TCR counts. Ubiquitous nonsynonymous mutations were tracked by counts of ubiquitous expanded TCRs, and regional ones by counts of regional expanded TCRs.

Trimming removed 3 bases from V and 6 bases from J; junction bases left unmatched: 9. The CDR3 length is 16 residues. Germline V lookup: CDR1 SGHRS, CDR2 YFSETQ. The genes are TRBV5-1 and TRBJ1-6; 7 nucleotides agree with TRBD1. The source of this sequence is a male donor with early-stage non-small cell lung cancer. The sample here was lung tumor tissue, taken at surgery. CDR3 in DNA: TGCGCCAGCAGCTCCGGACAGGCCTTGAGTAATTCACCCCTCCACTTT. Protein sequence: CASSSGQALSNSPLHF.